What follows are 26 T cell receptor beta chains derived from one specimen sequenced in a study of T-cell reconstitution after alpha-beta-depleted transplantation in children. For TCRbeta, the library was prepared with unique molecular identifiers. TCRdb called the PCR reads again in MiXCR, with one record for every CDR3 protein. The sample lists roughly 100,000 distinct CDR3 sequences, 7% to 9% occurring once. The sample in question was PBMCs from the stem cell graft donor, obtained from the stem cell graft. All receptors derive from a human donor who donated a stem cell graft to a child with congenital amegakaryocytic thrombocytopenia.

This clonotype was seen ten or more times. This chain connects TRBV6-1 to TRBJ2-1; TRBD2 is a possible D gene (5 bases). There are 14 residues in the CDR3. The V end was cut by 6 bases, the J end by 9 bases, with 18 bases between. CDR1 is MNHNS and CDR2 is SASEGT in the germline V gene. The CDR3, as DNA: TGTGCCAGCAGCTCCCGGGGTAGGAAGGGTGAGCAGTTCTTC. Protein: CASSSRGRKGEQFF.

This clonotype has at least ten counts. The chain links TRBV20-1 to TRBJ2-5; 9 positions match TRBD2. The CDR3 loop spans 17 amino acids. Germline CDR1 and CDR2: DFQATT and SNEGSKA (reference sequence). Trimming took 0 bases from V and 2 from J; bases not matched to a gene: 10. The CDR3 spells CSARDPWGTSLQETQYF. DNA of the CDR3: TGCAGTGCTAGAGATCCGTGGGGGACTAGCCTTCAAGAGACCCAGTACTTC.

This clonotype was observed many times. The CDR3 DNA sequence: TGTGCCAGCAGTACAATAGCGGGAGGGGTAGATACGCAGTATTTT. Amino acid sequence: CASSTIAGGVDTQYF. The gene calls are TRBV6-1 and TRBJ2-3, with TRBD2 identical over 11 bases. V lost 5 bases to trimming and J lost 5 bases; unmatched junction nucleotides: 6. Germline V lookup: CDR1 MNHNS, CDR2 SASEGT. This CDR3 is 15 amino acids long.

This clonotype was observed many times. The chain employs TRBV29-1 and TRBJ2-1; maybe TRBD2 (6 bases). V was cut by 0 bases and J by 5 bases, with 17 bases left in between. The CDR3 has 16 amino acids. The germline CDR1 and CDR2 sequences are SQVTM and ANQGSEA. The CDR3 loop reads CSVEDLHFRGNNEQFF. As DNA, the CDR3 is TGCAGCGTTGAAGACCTGCATTTCCGGGGGAACAATGAGCAGTTCTTC.

In this sample, this clonotype turned up many times. J is TRBJ1-2 and V is TRBV5-1; D unclear. Germline-derived CDR1 and CDR2 are SGHRS and YFSETQ. Between the trimmed V and J ends, which lost 5 bases and 4 bases, there was a span of 18 bases. The CDR3 consists of 15 residues. Here the CDR3 reads CASRVERLETYGYTF. The CDR3 coding sequence is TGCGCCAGCAGGGTGGAAAGGTTAGAGACCTATGGCTACACCTTC.

This clonotype was found many times. The rearrangement links TRBV11-2 to TRBJ2-7; D remains unclear. Germline values: CDR1 SGHAT, CDR2 FQNNGV. This CDR3 comprises 13 residues. V lost 5 bases and J 2 bases, leaving 10 bases between the germline ends. The CDR3 DNA sequence: TGTGCCAGCAGCGAGTGGGGAACCTACGAGCAGTACTTC. This translates into CASSEWGTYEQYF. Supplemented by reference TRBV11-2 and TRBJ2-7, the full variable domain reads EAGVAQSPRYKIIEKRQSVAFWCNPISGHATLYWYQQILGQGPKLLIQFQNNGVVDDSQLPKDRFSAERLKGVDSTLKIQPAKLEDSAVYLCASSEWGTYEQYFGPGTRLTVT.

This clonotype came up many times. The chain joins TRBV11-2 to TRBJ1-6; TRBD1 might be the D (5 bases). V was cut by 4 bases and J by 8 bases, with 12 bases left in between. The CDR3 runs 14 residues. CDR1 is SGHAT, CDR2 FQNNGV, per germline. CDR3 in DNA: TGTGCCAGCAGCTCGACGGTGGGGGATTCACCCCTCCACTTT. This translates into CASSSTVGDSPLHF.

This clonotype has at least ten counts. The chain joins TRBV30 to TRBJ2-2; the D gene is possibly TRBD2 (6 bases). The CDR3 contains 16 residues. Germline values: CDR1 GTSNPN, CDR2 SVGIG (reference sequence). The V end was cut by 3 bases, the J end by 6 bases, with 20 bases between. The CDR3 protein is CAWRERTGLRPGELFF. The CDR3 bases are TGTGCCTGGAGAGAGCGTACGGGACTCCGACCCGGGGAGCTGTTTTTT.

This clonotype appeared many times. The CDR3 coding sequence is TGTGCCAGCAGCCGCGGCACTTTCCAAGAGACCCAGTACTTC. It encodes CASSRGTFQETQYF. This chain links TRBV5-4 with TRBJ2-5; D remains ambiguous. Trimming took 4 bases from V and 1 from J, leaving 11 bases between them. The germline V gene has CDR1 SGHNT and CDR2 YYREEE (reference sequence). This CDR3 is 14 amino acids long.

This chain connects TRBV9 to TRBJ2-2, with TRBD2 matching 13 bases. Trimming cost V 3 bases and J 7 bases; bases outside gene matches: 12. The CDR3 is 18 residues long. In germline, CDR1 is SGDLS, CDR2 YYNGEE. The chain's CDR3 is CASSGLAGGHRDGGELFF. The CDR3 bases are TGTGCCAGCAGCGGACTAGCGGGGGGCCATCGGGACGGCGGGGAGCTGTTTTTT. Using reference TRBV9 and TRBJ2-2 for the parts outside the CDR3, the full variable domain is DSGVTQTPKHLITATGQRVTLRCSPRSGDLSVYWYQQSLDQGLQFLIQYYNGEERAKGNILERFSAQQFPDLHSELNLSSLELGDSALYFCASSGLAGGHRDGGELFFGEGSRLTVL.

This clonotype was detected many times. The chain joins TRBV29-1 to TRBJ2-3; D perhaps matches TRBD2 (6 bases). The V gene's germline CDR1 is SQVTM and CDR2 ANQGSEA. The CDR3 spans 14 residues. Trimming took off 3 bases at V and 4 bases at J, with 14 bases between the two ends. CDR3 in DNA: TGCAGCGTTGAGGAGGGTAACTTGGCAGATACGCAGTATTTT. Its translation: CSVEEGNLADTQYF.

This clonotype has ten or more counts. This chain links TRBV18 with TRBJ1-2, with D tentatively TRBD1 (5 bases). With 3 bases removed from V and 2 bases from J, the gap between germline ends came to 7 bases. The CDR3 extends over 13 amino acids. The germline CDR1 and CDR2 sequences are KGHSH and LQKENI. CDR3 nucleotide sequence: TGTGCCAGCTCACCCCGGGACAACTATGGCTACACCTTC. Protein product: CASSPRDNYGYTF.

This clonotype was seen repeatedly, ten times or more. The chain is built from TRBV20-1 and TRBJ1-2, with 10 bases identical to TRBD1. Per the germline V gene, CDR1 is DFQATT and CDR2 is SNEGSKA (reference sequence). The CDR3 has 14 amino acids. CDR3 sequence: CSMILDRGLGGYTF. CDR3 in DNA: TGCAGCATGATTCTAGACAGGGGGCTTGGGGGCTACACCTTC.

There are many counts of this clonotype. The J gene is TRBJ2-5, the V gene TRBV5-1; 7 nucleotides line up with TRBD2. The CDR3 totals 15 residues. The V segment lost 0 bases and the J segment 5 bases; nucleotides outside the gene matches: 7. Germline lookup yields CDR1 SGHRS and CDR2 YFSETQ. CDR3 sequence: CASSLESAGEETQYF. CDR3 DNA: TGCGCCAGCAGCTTGGAATCCGCGGGGGAGGAGACCCAGTACTTC.

This clonotype was detected ten times or more. The rearrangement links TRBV7-2 to TRBJ1-2; D is ambiguous. V was trimmed by 1 base and J by 5 bases, leaving 14 bases between them. Per the germline V gene, CDR1 is SGHTA and CDR2 is FQGNSA. The CDR3 extends over 15 amino acids. The CDR3 here is CASSLGGNVVYGYTF. CDR3 in DNA: TGTGCCAGCAGCTTAGGTGGAAATGTAGTGTATGGCTACACCTTC.

This clonotype has only a few counts. The genes are TRBV11-3 and TRBJ2-1, with a tentative D call TRBD1 (5 bases). This CDR3 is built from 16 residues. Germline CDR1 SGHNT, CDR2 YENEEA. V lost 0 bases, J lost 0 bases, and 9 bases lay in between. The CDR3 DNA reads as TGTGCCAGCAGCTTAGAGGGGCAGAGCTCCTACAATGAGCAGTTCTTC. Translating gives CASSLEGQSSYNEQFF. The full variable domain, completed using reference TRBV11-3 and TRBJ2-1, is EAGVVQSPRYKIIEKKQPVAFWCNPISGHNTLYWYLQNLGQGPELLIRYENEEAVDDSQLPKDRFSAERLKGVDSTLKIQPAELGDSAVYLCASSLEGQSSYNEQFFGPGTRLTVL.

In its sample, this clonotype was seen many times. V is TRBV25-1 and J is TRBJ2-3; D gene unclear. Germline CDR1 reads MGHDK; CDR2 reads SYGVNS. The germline V and J ends were trimmed by 3 bases and 2 bases, with 15 bases remaining between them. The CDR3 contains 16 residues. The CDR3 loop reads CASSDGRSPHTDTQYF. The CDR3 region has the DNA TGTGCCAGCAGTGATGGTAGATCCCCCCACACAGATACGCAGTATTTT.

This clonotype was detected many times. The rearrangement uses TRBV11-1 and TRBJ2-5, with D hard to call. The V gene lost 3 bases and the J gene lost 0 bases, with 8 bases spanning the gap. Germline V CDR1 and CDR2: SGHAT, FQDESV (reference sequence). This CDR3 comprises 14 residues. Here the CDR3 reads CASSLDGYQETQYF. As DNA, the CDR3 is TGTGCCAGCAGCTTGGACGGCTACCAAGAGACCCAGTACTTC.

This clonotype has at least ten counts. V usage is TRBV9 and J usage is TRBJ2-7; D possibly corresponds to TRBD2 (6 bases). V lost 0 bases and J 2 bases, leaving 12 bases between the germline ends. Germline CDR1 is SGDLS and CDR2 is YYNGEE. There are 15 residues in the CDR3. CDR3 sequence: CASSVGVGGTYEQYF. The CDR3 DNA reads TGTGCCAGCAGCGTAGGAGTGGGAGGCACCTACGAGCAGTACTTC.

Many counts were recorded for this clonotype. The chain couples TRBV20-1 to TRBJ2-5; D is perhaps TRBD1 (5 bases). This CDR3 comprises 12 residues. From germline, CDR1 is DFQATT and CDR2 SNEGSKA (reference sequence). V shed 5 bases and J shed 4 bases, with 11 bases lying between them. As DNA, the CDR3 is TGCAGTGCTCAGGGATCCGTAGAGACCCAGTACTTC. This codes for CSAQGSVETQYF.

This clonotype was observed once. This chain connects TRBV6-1 to TRBJ1-3, with 9 bases aligning to TRBD1. Trimming removed 4 bases from V and 4 bases from J; junction bases left unmatched: 2. The CDR3 covers 14 residues. Germline V gene data show CDR1 as MNHNS and CDR2 as SASEGT. CDR3 region: CASSGGTGGNTIYF. The CDR3 region has the DNA TGTGCCAGCAGTGGTGGGACAGGGGGAAACACCATATATTTT.

This clonotype was seen at least ten times. The V gene is TRBV7-9, the J gene TRBJ2-3, with D possibly TRBD2 on 5 matching bases. CDR1 and CDR2 from the germline V gene are SEHNR and FQNEAQ (reference sequence). The CDR3 has 13 amino acids. V shed 3 bases and J shed 3 bases, with 7 bases lying between them. CDR3 bases: TGTGCCAGCAGCTTTGTAGCGACAGATACGCAGTATTTT. Its translation: CASSFVATDTQYF.

This clonotype has a count of ten or more. The V call is TRBV12-3 or TRBV12-4, the J call TRBJ2-5; TRBD1 matches at 7 bases. The V segment lost 5 bases and the J segment 4 bases; nucleotides outside the gene matches: 1. The CDR3 loop spans 12 amino acids. The chain's CDR3 is CASSHRGETQYF. CDR3 coding DNA: TGTGCCAGCAGTCACAGGGGAGAGACCCAGTACTTC.

This clonotype has ten or more counts. The chain is built from TRBV5-1 and TRBJ2-1; TRBD1 aligns across 9 bases. J lost 7 bases, V lost 4 bases, and 9 bases had no gene match. The CDR3 is made up of 15 amino acids. Germline CDR1 reads SGHRS; CDR2 reads YFSETQ. The DNA of the CDR3 is TGCGCCAGCAGCATACAGGGGGCGTTTGGAAATGAGCAGTTCTTC. Translation gives CASSIQGAFGNEQFF.

This clonotype has a count of ten or more. The chain uses TRBV18 and TRBJ1-1; no definite D call. V was shortened by 3 bases and J by 5 bases, with 7 bases between the two germline ends. The CDR3 has 12 residues. CDR1 is KGHSH and CDR2 is LQKENI in the germline V gene. CDR3 DNA sequence: TGTGCCAGCTCACCGTCCGGGACTGAAGCTTTCTTT. This translates into CASSPSGTEAFF.

The V gene is TRBV27, the J gene TRBJ1-2; tentatively, D is TRBD1 (5 bases). V lost 6 bases to trimming and J lost 4 bases, with 24 bases between them. This CDR3 region has 17 residues. Germline V gene lookup returns CDR1 MNHEY and CDR2 SMNVEV (reference sequence). CDR3 amino acids: CASSGRSTGTDFYGYTF. CDR3 coding DNA: TGTGCCAGCAGCGGCAGATCAACCGGGACGGACTTCTATGGCTACACCTTC.